The 18 T cell receptor beta chains below were found in one sample sequenced in a study of patients and donors after allogeneic stem cell transplantation. TCRdb passed the RT-PCR reads through MiXCR, listing each CDR3 protein once. The sample includes approximately 90,000 distinct CDR3 sequences, roughly 4.9% of them seen just once. Sequenced input: blood, either unsorted or a sorted T cell fraction (not recorded which). These receptors were obtained from a human donor who was either an allogeneic HSCT recipient or a stem cell or donor lymphocyte infusion donor (not recorded which). It is not recorded whose cells these are; they may come from a transplant donor.

J is TRBJ2-3 and V is TRBV20-1, with 7 bases aligning to TRBD2. CDR1 DFQATT and CDR2 SNEGSKA come from the germline V gene (reference sequence). The length of the CDR3 is 19 residues. V was pared by 1 base and J by 4 bases, with 20 bases of the junction left unmatched. The CDR3 DNA is TGCAGTGCTAGAGGCCTCGAACTAACTATCGCGGGGGTTGCAGATACGCAGTATTTT. Translation gives CSARGLELTIAGVADTQYF.

Ten or more counts support this clonotype. This sequence joins TRBV20-1 and TRBJ2-3; D gene ambiguous. The V end lost 0 bases, the J end lost 3 bases, and 1 base lay between the germline ends. The CDR3 totals 11 residues. Germline assignment: CDR1 DFQATT and CDR2 SNEGSKA (reference sequence). The CDR3 DNA follows: TGCAGTGCTAGAGAGACAGATACGCAGTATTTT. It is translated as CSARETDTQYF.

At least ten counts were recorded for this clonotype. V and J are TRBV5-1 and TRBJ2-2; possible D gene TRBD1, 5 bases. The V end lost 7 bases, the J end lost 0 bases, and 10 bases lay between the germline ends. Germline-derived CDR1 and CDR2 are SGHRS and YFSETQ. This CDR3 has 14 residues. The CDR3 sequence: CASEDSPNTGELFF. The CDR3 bases are TGCGCCAGCGAAGACAGCCCGAACACCGGGGAGCTGTTTTTT.

This clonotype is labeled as medium-sized. This chain joins TRBV15 and TRBJ1-1; possible D gene TRBD1, 6 bases. The germline gives CDR1 LNHNV, CDR2 YYDKDF (reference sequence). V was trimmed by 0 bases and J by 3 bases, leaving 11 bases between them. The CDR3 has 15 residues. This chain's CDR3 is CATSRDLKGDTEAFF. The CDR3 DNA reads TGTGCCACCAGCAGAGATCTGAAGGGGGACACTGAAGCTTTCTTT.

This clonotype has ten or more counts. The rearrangement uses TRBV18 and TRBJ1-1; possibly TRBD1 for D (5 bases). V lost 11 bases to trimming and J lost 0 bases, with 13 bases between them. This CDR3 comprises 13 residues. Germline assignment: CDR1 KGHSH and CDR2 LQKENI. CDR3 DNA: TGTGCCTCGGTGGGGGACTTGAACACTGAAGCTTTCTTT. Encoded protein: CASVGDLNTEAFF.

This clonotype has only a few counts. The chain recombines TRBV5-4 with TRBJ2-1, with 10 bases fitting TRBD2. CDR1 and CDR2 (germline): SGHNT, YYREEE (reference sequence). The V segment lost 2 bases and the J segment 7 bases; nucleotides outside the gene matches: 6. The CDR3 spans 15 residues. CDR3 amino acids: CASSFSPAGGNEQFF. CDR3 sequence (DNA): TGTGCCAGCAGCTTCAGTCCAGCGGGGGGGAATGAGCAGTTCTTC.

At least ten counts were recorded for this clonotype. V and J are TRBV2 and TRBJ1-2, with TRBD1 as a possible D gene (6 bases). Germline V lookup: CDR1 SNHLY, CDR2 FYNNEI. Trimming removed 5 bases from V and 1 base from J, with 8 bases in between. The CDR3 loop spans 13 amino acids. The CDR3 nucleotides read TGTGCCAGCAGTCCGGACAGTAACTATGGCTACACCTTC. Translation: CASSPDSNYGYTF.

This clonotype was recorded many times. V and J are TRBV25-1 and TRBJ1-1, with TRBD1 as a possible D gene (5 bases). Trimming took off 4 bases at V and 8 bases at J, with 11 bases between the two ends. CDR1 MGHDK and CDR2 SYGVNS come from the germline V gene. The CDR3 runs to 12 residues. The CDR3 loop reads CASSGIQVEAFF. Written as DNA, the CDR3 is TGTGCCAGCAGTGGTATACAGGTAGAAGCTTTCTTT.

CDR3 sequence: CSVEDAMGYTF. The CDR3 DNA reads as TGCAGCGTTGAAGATGCGATGGGCTACACCTTC. The chain uses TRBV29-1 and TRBJ1-2; D gene uncertain. Trimming took 0 bases from V and 8 from J, leaving 7 bases between them. Germline V lookup: CDR1 SQVTM, CDR2 ANQGSEA. This CDR3 comprises 11 residues.

This clonotype was picked up many times. This chain joins TRBV5-6 and TRBJ2-7; D is uncertain. CDR1 is SGHDT, CDR2 YYEEEE, per germline. There are 12 residues in the CDR3. Trimming pared 1 base from V and 5 bases from J, leaving 7 bases between. This chain's CDR3 is CASSLTEHEQYF. The CDR3 bases are TGTGCCAGCAGCTTGACAGAACACGAGCAGTACTTC.

This clonotype was seen repeatedly, ten times or more. V is TRBV7-2 and J is TRBJ1-3; 9 positions match TRBD1. J lost 3 bases, V lost 2 bases, and 2 bases had no gene match. Per germline, CDR1 SGHTA and CDR2 FQGNSA. This CDR3 contains 15 residues. The DNA for the CDR3 is TGTGCCAGCAGCTTAAGGACAGGGGATGGAAACACCATATATTTT. Translating it yields CASSLRTGDGNTIYF.

This clonotype was recorded at least ten times. The genes are TRBV19 and TRBJ1-1, with D maybe TRBD1 (5 bases). The CDR3 totals 14 residues. Looked up from germline, CDR1 is LNHDA and CDR2 is SQIVND (reference sequence). V lost 3 bases, J lost 3 bases, and 11 bases lay in between. The CDR3 loop is CASSMGLSDTEAFF. The CDR3 DNA reads as TGTGCCAGTAGTATGGGACTGTCGGACACTGAAGCTTTCTTT.

This clonotype was seen ten or more times. The V gene is TRBV12-3 or TRBV12-4, the J gene TRBJ1-3, with a possible D match to TRBD1 (5 bases). The CDR3 consists of 12 residues. V lost 7 bases, J lost 8 bases, and 12 bases lay in between. CDR3 amino acids: CASNLVGDTIYF. CDR3 in DNA: TGTGCCAGCAACTTAGTGGGGGACACCATATATTTT.

This clonotype was counted at least ten times. The J gene is TRBJ2-7, the V gene TRBV6-1; TRBD1 matches at 7 bases. J was trimmed by 4 bases and V by 8 bases; bases with no gene match: 11. Germline lookup yields CDR1 MNHNS and CDR2 SASEGT. The CDR3 contains 14 residues. CDR3 sequence reads: CASQARDRPYEQYF. In DNA form, the CDR3 reads TGTGCCAGCCAGGCTAGGGACAGACCTTACGAGCAGTACTTC.

This clonotype was observed many times. The gene calls are TRBV18 and TRBJ1-1; 7 bases are a match to TRBD1. Germline trimming cut 0 bases from V and 3 bases from J; bases unmatched to any gene: 4. The CDR3 loop spans 15 amino acids. The germline V gene has CDR1 KGHSH and CDR2 LQKENI. Written as DNA, the CDR3 is TGTGCCAGCTCACCACCGGCGAGGGGGCACACTGAAGCTTTCTTT. Protein product: CASSPPARGHTEAFF.

This clonotype was seen repeatedly, ten times or more. This chain connects TRBV12-3 or TRBV12-4 to TRBJ1-4; D is uncertain. CDR3 length: 14 residues. V was cut by 2 bases and J by 8 bases, with 12 bases left in between. CDR3 loop: CASSLRAANEKLFF. CDR3 bases: TGTGCCAGCAGTTTAAGGGCAGCGAACGAAAAACTGTTTTTT.

This clonotype showed up many times. The chain recombines TRBV5-1 with TRBJ2-3, with 8 bases aligning to TRBD1. J was trimmed by 2 bases and V by 4 bases; bases with no gene match: 6. CDR3 length: 15 amino acids. CDR1 and CDR2 from the germline V gene are SGHRS and YFSETQ. CDR3 bases: TGCGCCAGCAGCCCAGACAGGGGTGACACAGATACGCAGTATTTT. Amino acid sequence: CASSPDRGDTDTQYF.

This clonotype was detected ten times or more. This chain joins TRBV11-2 and TRBJ2-3; 7 bases match TRBD2. Germline trimming cut 1 base from V and 5 bases from J; bases unmatched to any gene: 3. Germline loops: CDR1 SGHAT, CDR2 FQNNGV. The CDR3 has 14 residues. This CDR3 is CASSLGGSGDTQYF. The CDR3 DNA reads as TGTGCCAGCAGCTTAGGCGGGAGCGGAGATACGCAGTATTTT.